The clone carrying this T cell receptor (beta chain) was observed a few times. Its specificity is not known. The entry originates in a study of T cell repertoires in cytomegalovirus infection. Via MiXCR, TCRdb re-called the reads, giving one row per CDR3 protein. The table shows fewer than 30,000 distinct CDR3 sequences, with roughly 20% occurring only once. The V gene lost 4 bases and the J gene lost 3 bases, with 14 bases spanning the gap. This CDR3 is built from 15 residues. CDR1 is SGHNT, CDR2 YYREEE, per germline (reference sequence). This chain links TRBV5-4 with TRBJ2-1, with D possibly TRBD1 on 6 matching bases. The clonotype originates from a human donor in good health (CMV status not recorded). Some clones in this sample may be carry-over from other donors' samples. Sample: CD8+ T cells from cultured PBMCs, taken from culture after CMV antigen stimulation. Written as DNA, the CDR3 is TGTGCCAGCAGCCAGACAGGTGCAGGCTACAATGAGCAGTTCTTC. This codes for CASSQTGAGYNEQFF.